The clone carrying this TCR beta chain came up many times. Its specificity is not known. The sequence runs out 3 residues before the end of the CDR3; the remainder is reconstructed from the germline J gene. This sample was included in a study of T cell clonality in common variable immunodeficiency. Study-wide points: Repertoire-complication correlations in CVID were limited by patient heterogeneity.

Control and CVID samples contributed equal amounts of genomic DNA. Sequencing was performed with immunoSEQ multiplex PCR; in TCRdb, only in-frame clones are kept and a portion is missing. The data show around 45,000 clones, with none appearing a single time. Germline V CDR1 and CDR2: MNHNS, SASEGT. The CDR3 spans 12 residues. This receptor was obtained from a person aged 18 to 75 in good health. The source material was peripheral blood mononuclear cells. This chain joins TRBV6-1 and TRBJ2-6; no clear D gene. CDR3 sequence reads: CASSDPPHLLTF. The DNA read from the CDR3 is TGTGCCAGCAGTGACCCGCCACATCTC.